Listed below are T cell receptor beta chains from one sample, sequenced in a study of cytomegalovirus exposure and HLA in healthy donors. Profiled with immunoSEQ multiplex PCR; TCRdb holds only in-frame clones, not every one. Altogether 200,000 or so clones are present, 70% to 85% being singletons, with the ten largest covering roughly 0.1%. The sample was PBMCs. The source is a boy younger than 10 in good health and CMV-seronegative. Each CDR3 is given with its conserved first and last residue. D genes are given only for firm matches. Some rows have no size entry. The others give once, few or many, or a class for an expanded clone.

d_call	v_call	clone_size	j_call	cdr3_nt	cdr3_aa
TRBD2	TRBV5-6	once	TRBJ2-7	TGTGCCAGCAGCTGGGGCGGGGGATCCGAGCAGTACTTC	CASSWGGGSEQYF
TRBD1	TRBV11-2	-	TRBJ2-2	TGTGCCAGCAGCCCCCGGGACAGGTCCAACACCGGGGAGCTGTTTTTT	CASSPRDRSNTGELFF
-	TRBV19	-	TRBJ2-2	TGTGCCAGTTTCGGACTTGACACCGGGGAGCTGTTTTTT	CASFGLDTGELFF
TRBD1	TRBV4-3	-	TRBJ2-7	TGCGCCAGCAGCCAACTCGTACCGGGACAGGGGACTTACGAGCAGTACTTC	CASSQLVPGQGTYEQYF
TRBD1	TRBV7-2	-	TRBJ1-1	TGTGCCAGCAGCTTAAGCCCAGGGGGAAACACTGAAGCTTTCTTT	CASSLSPGGNTEAFF
-	TRBV7-8	few	TRBJ2-7	TGTGCCAGCAGCTTTGGCACGTACGAGCAGTACTTC	CASSFGTYEQYF
-	TRBV6-5	-	TRBJ1-1	TGTGCCAGCAGTTACTCTTCTGTGAACACTGAAGCTTTCTTT	CASSYSSVNTEAFF
-	TRBV18	-	TRBJ2-5	TGTGCCAGCTCACCACCGGTAGCGGTGGAGACCCAGTACTTC	CASSPPVAVETQYF
-	TRBV7-9	-	TRBJ2-5	TGTTCCAGCAGCTACTCGGAGACCCAGTACTTC	CSSSYSETQYF
TRBD1	TRBV5-4	few	TRBJ2-2	TGTGCCAGCAGCGCCAAACAGGGGATCACCGGGGAGCTGTTTTTT	CASSAKQGITGELFF
TRBD2	TRBV7-3	-	TRBJ2-5	TGTGCCAGCAGCGAGCGCGGGGGGGCCCAGACCCAGTACTTC	CASSERGGAQTQYF
TRBD2	TRBV14	-	TRBJ2-7	TGTGCCAGCAGCCGCGGCGGGGGGAGTTACGAGCAGTACTTC	CASSRGGGSYEQYF
-	TRBV7-2	-	TRBJ2-3	TGTGCCAGCAGCCCCCGCAGGGGAGGGGGTACGCAGTATTTT	CASSPRRGGGTQYF
-	TRBV20-1	-	TRBJ2-5	TGCAGTGCAGCGAAAGAGACCCAGTACTTC	CSAAKETQYF
-	TRBV5-1	-	TRBJ2-7	TGCGCCAGCAGCTTCTGGTTGGTCCCGGCCTACGAGCAGTACTTC	CASSFWLVPAYEQYF
TRBD1	TRBV5-1	-	TRBJ1-1	TGCGCCAGCAGCTTTATACAGGGGGCAGGGACTGAAGCTTTCTTT	CASSFIQGAGTEAFF
-	TRBV10-3	-	TRBJ2-3	TGTGCCATCAGTATTGACAGTTTTACGCAGTATTTT	CAISIDSFTQYF
TRBD1	TRBV29-1	-	TRBJ1-1	TGCAGCGGAAAGACAGGGGAGACTGAAGCTTTCTTT	CSGKTGETEAFF
-	TRBV21-1	-	TRBJ1-6	TGTGCCAGCAGCAAAGAAGGAAGCGGGTCAAATAGGCGCTTTTCCTATAATTCACCCCTCCACTTT	CASSKEGSGSNRRFSYNSPLHF
-	TRBV7-2	-	TRBJ2-5	TGTGCCAGCAGCTTAACCGGGGGGACCCAGTACTTC	CASSLTGGTQYF
-	TRBV27	-	TRBJ1-6	TGTGCCAGCAGTTTAAGGTCAAGGACAGCTTATAATTCACCCCTCCACTTT	CASSLRSRTAYNSPLHF
TRBD2	TRBV6-1	-	TRBJ2-7	TGTGCCAGCATCAGGACTAGCGGGGGGTACGAGCAGTACTTC	CASIRTSGGYEQYF
TRBD1	TRBV27	once	TRBJ2-7	TGTGCCAGCAGTTCAGGGACAGGGGGGACCTACGAGCAGTACTTC	CASSSGTGGTYEQYF
-	TRBV10-3	-	TRBJ1-6	TGTGCCATCAGTGACGTACAGGGAGACTCCTATAATTCACCCCTCCACTTT	CAISDVQGDSYNSPLHF
-	TRBV7-9	-	TRBJ1-2	TGTGCCAGCAGCTCTGGACAGAACCCTAACTATGGCTACACCTTC	CASSSGQNPNYGYTF
TRBD2	TRBV6-1	-	TRBJ2-2	TGTGCCAGCAGTGAAGCGCGGGGGGATCCCGGGGAGCTGTTTTTT	CASSEARGDPGELFF
-	TRBV7-3	few	TRBJ2-3	TGTGCCAGCAGCGGAGGGTGGGGGGATACGCAGTATTTT	CASSGGWGDTQYF
-	TRBV28	-	TRBJ1-1	TGTGCCAGCAGTTTACGGGATCTGTCGTCGGACACTGAAGCTTTCTTT	CASSLRDLSSDTEAFF
TRBD2	TRBV7-6	few	TRBJ2-3	TGTGCCAGCAGCTTAGCGATGCTAGCGGGGACCGATACGCAGTATTTT	CASSLAMLAGTDTQYF
TRBD2	TRBV15	-	TRBJ2-5	TGTGCCACCAGCAGAGAGCCGGCGGGGGAAGAGACCCAGTACTTC	CATSREPAGEETQYF
TRBD2	TRBV5-4	-	TRBJ2-2	TGTGCCAGCAGCTCCACTAGCGGGCGATTCACCGGGGAGCTGTTTTTT	CASSSTSGRFTGELFF
-	TRBV7-9	-	TRBJ2-3	TGTGCCAGCAGCCCCGGACTATCTAGCACAGATACGCAGTATTTT	CASSPGLSSTDTQYF
-	TRBV27	-	TRBJ1-5	TGTGCCAGCAGTTTTCAGGGTCACCATCAGCCCCAGCATTTT	CASSFQGHHQPQHF
-	TRBV19	-	TRBJ1-2	TGTGCCAGTAGTATCAACAGGCTGGGTAACAACTATGGCTACACCTTC	CASSINRLGNNYGYTF
TRBD2	TRBV10-1	few	TRBJ2-3	TGCGCCAGCAGGACTAGCGGGGGACAAAGCACAGATACGCAGTATTTT	CASRTSGGQSTDTQYF
TRBD1	TRBV6-1	-	TRBJ1-6	TGTGCCAGTATTCAGGGGGCAGGTTCTTCACCCCTCCACTTT	CASIQGAGSSPLHF
TRBD1	TRBV13	few	TRBJ1-1	TGTGCCAGCAGCTTAACAGGGGCCACTGAAGCTTTCTTT	CASSLTGATEAFF
TRBD1	TRBV7-9	-	TRBJ1-1	TGTGCCAGCAGCTTAGGTGGGACAGGGGTTGAAGCTTTCTTT	CASSLGGTGVEAFF
-	TRBV9	-	TRBJ2-2	TGTGCCAGCAGCGTATCCCCTAGAATTCCCGGGGAGCTGTTTTTT	CASSVSPRIPGELFF
-	TRBV9	-	TRBJ1-1	TGTGCCAGCAGCGCAACAGGCGAGTTCATGAACACTGAAGCTTTCTTT	CASSATGEFMNTEAFF
-	TRBV7-2	-	TRBJ1-2	TGTGCCAGCAGCATCGGGGGGGACTATGGCTACACCTTC	CASSIGGDYGYTF
-	TRBV25-1	-	TRBJ2-2	TGTGCCAGCAGTGGGCCAGGGGGGAGTCCCGGGGAGCTGTTTTTT	CASSGPGGSPGELFF
TRBD1	TRBV7-9	few	TRBJ1-2	TGTGCCAGCAGCTCTACCACGGGACAGGGAAAGTATGGCTACACCTTC	CASSSTTGQGKYGYTF
-	TRBV7-9	-	TRBJ1-3	TGTGCCAGCAGCCACGCGGTTGGAAACACCATATATTTT	CASSHAVGNTIYF
TRBD1	TRBV18	-	TRBJ1-6	TGTGCCAGCTCACCGGACAGGGGGTCACCCCTCCACTTT	CASSPDRGSPLHF
-	TRBV7-2	-	TRBJ1-5	TGTGCCAGCAGCCAAACAGGGACGGCCAATCAGCCCCAGCATTTT	CASSQTGTANQPQHF
-	TRBV5-1	-	TRBJ1-1	TGCGCCAGCAGCTCCAGGGTCGGGAACACTGAAGCTTTCTTT	CASSSRVGNTEAFF
TRBD2	TRBV2	-	TRBJ2-3	TGTGCCAGCCGCCAACCGCTAGCGGGGGACGCAGATACGCAGTATTTT	CASRQPLAGDADTQYF